The source of this T cell receptor (beta chain) is a study of blood T cells in healthy people across ages (dated by TCRdb to 2014 to 2015). Background on the whole study: In model experiments, roughly one uniquely barcoded TCR beta cDNA molecule per two T cells was captured by template switching. To avoid experimental bias, donors of different ages were randomly spread across the sequencing lanes. Four age groups were formed from the donors: young (average approximately 15 years), middle-aged (approximately 40), aged (62) and long-lived (around 80). The study measured age-related changes in TCR beta repertoire diversity using deep sequencing normalized with unique cDNA molecular identifiers. Two additional independent replicas of 1 million unique cDNA reads from the same blood draw were analyzed for two donors (one aged 18 to 29 and one aged 80 or older).

Library preparation used 5' RACE. Reads for this sample came from an Illumina HiSeq 2500. A second roughly 6 to 11 cycle PCR used a sample-barcoded 5' primer and a J-beta primer mix. A template-switch 5' adaptor carrying 12 random nucleotides introduced a unique molecular identifier onto each TCR beta cDNA molecule. Each sample yielded at least 3 million CDR3-containing paired-end reads. First-strand cDNA synthesis was performed from all RNA using the Mint cDNA synthesis kit, with priming by a TRBC-specific oligonucleotide. After uracil-DNA glycosylase treatment, a first 18-cycle PCR used universal primers M1SS and BC2_uni_R on all cDNA. The paper's data handling went like this. Normalization of each sample was performed by random selection of 1 million high-quality reads, each carrying a distinct molecular identifier. Reads sharing molecular identifiers were discarded rather than binned into consensus sequences. MiTCR, set to a Q25 quality threshold and the strictest error-elimination algorithm, was used for CDR3 identification, clonotype clustering and error correction. A nonparametric unseen species model using Euler transformation provided a lower-bound estimate of total TCR beta diversity. TCRdb reprocessed the public reads (quality trimming at Q25 with fastp, clone calling with MiXCR) and kept in-frame beta chains. Each record represents a unique CDR3 protein, reported with the most common genes and DNA among its rows. The V and J calls were determined by TCRdb, not by the authors. For this sample the table gives about 1,400,000 distinct CDR3 sequences, of which almost 60% were detected only once. The ten biggest clones cover 6.5% to 8% of the sample.

On the study overall, not on this receptor specifically: As age increased, observed TCR beta diversity per million T cells dropped in a roughly linear way, and a significant reduction was already evident by age 40. A strong correlation was found between observed TCR beta diversity and the percentage of naive T cells measured by flow cytometry. Estimates of total diversity based on one million sequenced T cells were regarded as lower bounds and as underestimates. Because donor CMV infection status was unknown, age-related changes in expanded clonotypes were potentially confounded. The long-lived group showed more naive CD4+ T cells, fewer expanded clones and increased TCR diversity than the aged group, suggesting age selection. Because profiling used bulk unsorted PBMCs, naive and antigen-experienced compartments could not be compared conclusively.

This clonotype was seen only a few times. What antigen it recognizes has not been identified. No per-base quality is available; no much larger clone lies one base away. The approximately 40 donors, aged roughly 6 to 100 years, were systemically healthy Caucasian individuals from Russia. About 10 milliliters of peripheral blood were collected from each donor into EDTA-treated Vacutainer tubes. Ficoll-Paque density-gradient centrifugation was used to isolate PBMCs, with at least 6.5 million obtained per sample. Total RNA was extracted from PBMCs with Trizol reagent, with at least 6 micrograms obtained per sample. For every donor, an aliquot of PBMCs went through flow cytometry to measure the percentages of naive CD45RAhigh/CD27high T cells. Looking up the germline V gene (reference sequence) yields CDR1 SEHNR and CDR2 FQNEAQ. V gives up 5 bases and J gives up 6 bases, and the segment between their germline ends measures 28 bases. Its CDR3 holds 19 amino acids, cysteine through phenylalanine. The DNA shown is the 57-base CDR3, in frame from base 1.

The chain employs TRBV7-9 and TRBJ1-4; the D region possibly corresponds to TRBD1 (6 bases align). The sample consisted of blood. The receptor was derived from a man younger than 35 in good health. In nucleotide form, the sequence is TGTGCCAGCAGCCTTCTGGACAGCCGCTACCCCGGATCCTATGAAAAACTGTTTTTT. It translates to CASSLLDSRYPGSYEKLFF.